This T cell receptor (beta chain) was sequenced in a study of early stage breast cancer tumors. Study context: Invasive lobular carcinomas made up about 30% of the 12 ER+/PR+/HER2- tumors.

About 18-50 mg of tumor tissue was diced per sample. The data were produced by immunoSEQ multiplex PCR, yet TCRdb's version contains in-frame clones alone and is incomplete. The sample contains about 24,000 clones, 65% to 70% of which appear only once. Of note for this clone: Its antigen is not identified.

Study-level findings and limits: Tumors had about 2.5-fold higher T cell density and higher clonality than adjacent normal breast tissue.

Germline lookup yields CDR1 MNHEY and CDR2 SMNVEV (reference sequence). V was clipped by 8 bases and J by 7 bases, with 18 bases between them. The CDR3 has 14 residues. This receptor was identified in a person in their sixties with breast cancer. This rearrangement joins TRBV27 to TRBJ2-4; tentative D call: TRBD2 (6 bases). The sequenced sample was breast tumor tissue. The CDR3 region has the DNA TGTGCCAGCGCCGGAGGGGCTGTGTGGAACATTCAGTACTTC. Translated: CASAGGAVWNIQYF.